The rows below give T cell receptor beta chains drawn from one sample of a study of shared clonotypes between healthy human individuals. The table came from immunoSEQ multiplex PCR; TCRdb's copy has only in-frame clones and leaves some out. The data show millions of clones, 95% seen once. The sample comprised naive CD4+ T cells sorted from blood. These receptors were obtained from a man in his late teens or twenties in good health. Both conserved end residues are part of each CDR3. The D gene is left open where the match is weak. The size entry is marked missing in some rows and otherwise reads once, few, many or a size class.

abundance	v_gene	d_gene	j_gene	CDR3nt	CDR3aa
NA	TRBV5-1	NA	TRBJ1-2	TGCGCCAGCAGTTATGCCGGGACACGGGGAGATGGCTACACCTTC	CASSYAGTRGDGYTF
NA	TRBV6-1	TRBD1	TRBJ1-5	TGTGCCAGCAGTTTTAATGACAGGGTCGGACAGCCCCAGCATTTT	CASSFNDRVGQPQHF
once	TRBV9	TRBD1	TRBJ2-7	TGTGCCAGCAGCGTAGGACTGGACAGGGCCTACGAGCAGTACTTC	CASSVGLDRAYEQYF
NA	TRBV9	TRBD1	TRBJ2-5	TGTGCCAGCAGCGCCGGACAGGGTAAAGAGACCCAGTACTTC	CASSAGQGKETQYF
NA	TRBV10-3	NA	TRBJ1-2	TGTGCCATCAGTGAGTTCTCCGACAGGTCCACCTTC	CAISEFSDRSTF
NA	TRBV5-4	NA	TRBJ2-3	TGTGCCAGCAGCGCCCAGTTAAGCACAGATACGCAGTATTTT	CASSAQLSTDTQYF
few	TRBV5-1	TRBD2	TRBJ2-7	TGCGCCAGCAGCTTGTTTTTAGCGGGAGGCTCCTACGAGCAGTACTTC	CASSLFLAGGSYEQYF
NA	TRBV6-1	NA	TRBJ2-3	TGTGCCAGCAGTGAAGGGGGGTATTATACGCAGTATTTT	CASSEGGYYTQYF
NA	TRBV6-5	NA	TRBJ2-3	TGTGCCAGCAGTTCAGGGGGGCGGGGGAGCACAGATACGCAGTATTTT	CASSSGGRGSTDTQYF
once	TRBV5-8	NA	TRBJ2-7	TGTGCCAGCAGCTTGGGCCCGACGAGCTCCTACGAGCAGTACTTC	CASSLGPTSSYEQYF
NA	TRBV5-1	TRBD1	TRBJ2-7	TGCGCCAGCAGCCCCTTGACAGGGGCCGAGCAGTACTTC	CASSPLTGAEQYF
NA	TRBV6-5	NA	TRBJ2-4	TGTGCCAGCAGTTACCCCCCCCGGGACCCCCAGTACTTC	CASSYPPRDPQYF
NA	TRBV5-4	NA	TRBJ2-2	TGTGCCAGCAGCTGGAGCCCGGACACCTACGGGGAGCTGTTTTTT	CASSWSPDTYGELFF
NA	TRBV7-8	NA	TRBJ2-3	TGTGCCAGCAGCTTAGCATTCGGACAGCTTAGCACAGATACGCAGTATTTT	CASSLAFGQLSTDTQYF
NA	TRBV4-1	NA	TRBJ1-4	TGCGCCAGCAGCGATATGGGGGGACCTAATGAAAAACTGTTTTTT	CASSDMGGPNEKLFF
NA	TRBV28	TRBD1	TRBJ1-6	TGTGCCAGCAGTCCCCGGGACAGAGTTAATTCACCCCTCCACTTT	CASSPRDRVNSPLHF
NA	TRBV23-1	TRBD1	TRBJ1-2	TGCGCCAGCAGTAAAAGGCCGGGGACAGGGGTACTATATGGCTACACCTTC	CASSKRPGTGVLYGYTF
NA	TRBV10-1	NA	TRBJ2-7	TGCGCCAGCAGTGAGTCGTCGGGTGCCGAGCAGTACTTC	CASSESSGAEQYF
NA	TRBV6-5	NA	TRBJ1-6	TGTGCCAGCAGCTTGGGAAGGCAGGGGCGGTCACCCCTCCACTTT	CASSLGRQGRSPLHF
NA	TRBV2	TRBD2	TRBJ2-5	TGTGCCAGCATGACCCAGGGACTAGCGTCGGAGACCCAGTACTTC	CASMTQGLASETQYF
NA	TRBV10-3	NA	TRBJ2-1	TGTGCCATCAGTGAATTCGGGGCCAATGAGCAGTTCTTC	CAISEFGANEQFF
NA	TRBV10-1	NA	TRBJ1-6	TGCGCCAGCAGTGACACGGGAAGCGGATCACCCCTCCACTTT	CASSDTGSGSPLHF
NA	TRBV5-4	NA	TRBJ2-1	TGTGCCAGCAGCTCTGGCTCCATTCCCCGTGAGCAGTTCTTC	CASSSGSIPREQFF
NA	TRBV4-1	TRBD1	TRBJ2-1	TGCGCCAGCACCCATACAGGGGTAGGGGACAATGAGCAGTTCTTC	CASTHTGVGDNEQFF
many	TRBV4-3	NA	TRBJ2-7	TGCGCCAGCAGCCAAGGCTTCCGGGACTGGGACGAGCAGTACTTC	CASSQGFRDWDEQYF
NA	TRBV10-3	NA	TRBJ2-7	TGTGCCATCACCCCAAAGTCCCCCGAGCAGTACTTC	CAITPKSPEQYF
once	TRBV19	TRBD2	TRBJ2-7	TGTGCCAGTACGGAGCTAGCGGGAGTTAAAGAGCAGTACTTC	CASTELAGVKEQYF
NA	TRBV11-2	NA	TRBJ2-7	TGTGCCAGCAGCTCCTTTGGGGGCTACGAGCAGTACTTC	CASSSFGGYEQYF
NA	TRBV7-6	NA	TRBJ2-6	TGTGCCAGCAGCTTAGAGGCAGGTGGGGCCAACGTCCTGACTTTC	CASSLEAGGANVLTF
NA	TRBV27	NA	TRBJ2-2	TGTGCCAGCAGTTGGGACACATACACCGGGGAGCTGTTTTTT	CASSWDTYTGELFF
NA	TRBV5-1	NA	TRBJ1-1	TGCGCCAGCAGCTTGGCCCTGGCTACCACTGAAGCTTTCTTT	CASSLALATTEAFF
NA	TRBV6-6	NA	TRBJ1-1	TGTGCCAGCAGTGTTGACAGGTTGAACACTGAAGCTTTCTTT	CASSVDRLNTEAFF
once	TRBV7-2	NA	TRBJ2-7	TGTGCCAGCAGCTTATGGAGCGAGCAGTACTTC	CASSLWSEQYF
NA	TRBV5-1	TRBD2	TRBJ2-3	TGCGCCAGCAGCTTGCCCCGTAGGGTTTCGGGAGCGGGAGAGTTCACAGATACGCAGTATTTT	CASSLPRRVSGAGEFTDTQYF
NA	TRBV29-1	TRBD1	TRBJ1-2	TGCAGCGTTGAAGATCTTCAGGGGGCCAGTGGCTACACCTTC	CSVEDLQGASGYTF
NA	TRBV7-9	NA	TRBJ1-1	TGTGCCAGCACCGGACGACAAAACACTGAAGCTTTCTTT	CASTGRQNTEAFF
NA	TRBV2	NA	TRBJ1-4	TGTGCCAGCAGTGACGGAGGGAATGAAAAACTGTTTTTT	CASSDGGNEKLFF
NA	TRBV11-3	NA	TRBJ2-7	TGTGCCAGCAGCTTGGGATCTTCCCCTTTCTACGAGCAGTACTTC	CASSLGSSPFYEQYF
NA	TRBV12-5	TRBD1	TRBJ1-1	TGTGCTAGTGGTCAAACAGGGGCTGAGACTGAAGCTTTCTTT	CASGQTGAETEAFF
NA	TRBV9	NA	TRBJ2-5	TGTGCCAGCAGCGTAGAAGCGTTGGGGGAGACCCAGTACTTC	CASSVEALGETQYF
NA	TRBV30	TRBD1	TRBJ1-5	TGTGCCTGGAGTGGGACAGGGATGGGCAATCAGCCCCAGCATTTT	CAWSGTGMGNQPQHF
once	TRBV9	TRBD1	TRBJ1-2	TGTGCCAGCAGCGCTATGGGGCAGGGGGCGTATGGCTACACCTTC	CASSAMGQGAYGYTF
NA	TRBV7-2	NA	TRBJ1-5	TGTGCCAGCAGCTTAGTTCTTGGTCAGCCCCAGCATTTT	CASSLVLGQPQHF